This T cell receptor beta chain was observed in a study of blood T cell repertoires in COVID-19. On the study more broadly: From T cells, B-cell-depleted T cells, or PBMCs came the material, which was cDNA or gDNA.

CDR3 length equals 13 residues. The V gene's germline CDR1 is MNHEY and CDR2 SVGEGT. The V gene lost 6 bases and the J gene lost 4 bases, with 12 bases spanning the gap. As handled by the study authors: The authors estimated nucleated cell counts from reference gene primer amplification. TCRdb keeps only in-frame clones here, not all; method: immunoSEQ multiplex PCR. The V and J calls and the clone size are those of that table, but D and trimming were determined from the DNA. The sample records hundreds of thousands of clones, around 88% being singletons. This rearrangement joins TRBV6-2 or TRBV6-3 to TRBJ2-5; unclear D gene. What was sequenced was peripheral blood. The sequence derives from a woman aged 50 to 60 with COVID-19, enrolled during active disease. CDR3 coding DNA: TGTGCCAGCAGCTCCGACTTCAGAGAGACCCAGTACTTC. Its protein product is CASSSDFRETQYF.